This TCR beta chain was found in a study of T cells in Graves' hyperthyroidism and ophthalmopathy. Diagnosing involved the use of clinical symptoms, serum thyroxine and TRAb, thyroid ultrasound and orbital computed tomography. A roughly 10 ml volume of fresh peripheral blood provided the PBMCs. This clonotype has more than one count but fewer than ten. What it recognizes is unknown. The CDR3 regions of TCR beta were amplified from RNA transcripts. The HTBI set primed first-round TCR CDR3 RT-PCR. TCRdb redid the calling of the multiplex PCR reads with MiXCR, one entry per CDR3 protein. The sample includes around 500,000 distinct CDR3 sequences, roughly 15% of them seen just once. The CDR3 contains 13 residues. The ends lost 10 bases at V and 6 bases at J; junction bases unmatched: 8. Germline V CDR1 and CDR2: MDHEN, SYDVKM. Study results and limitations: Ophthalmopathy and stable hyperthyroidism were told apart by a 13 V-J model. Clonotypes that were expanded in thyroid above 0.001 mostly appeared in blood too.

This chain joins TRBV28 and TRBJ1-3; 8 positions agree with TRBD1. Material for sequencing was blood. This sequence originates from a woman in her 30s with Graves' ophthalmopathy. The CDR3 reads CATEDRVLNTIYF. CDR3 nucleotide sequence: TGTGCCACCGAGGACAGGGTGTTAAACACCATATATTTT. Full variable domain (rest looked up from reference TRBV28 and TRBJ1-3): DVKVTQSSRYLVKRTGEKVFLECVQDMDHENMFWYRQDPGLGLRLIYFSYDVKMKEKGDIPEGYSVSREKKERFSLILESASTNQTSMYLCATEDRVLNTIYFGEGSWLTVV.